Sequencing of this T cell receptor (beta chain) was carried out in a study of blood T cells in healthy people across ages (dated by TCRdb to between 2014 and 2017). General notes on the study: Template switching captured roughly one uniquely barcoded TCR beta cDNA molecule per two T cells in model experiments. Using the same blood draw, the study looked at two additional independent replicas of 1 million unique cDNA reads for two donors, one aged 18 to 29 and the other aged 80 or older. Age-related changes in TCR beta repertoire diversity were measured in the study by deep sequencing normalized with unique cDNA molecular identifiers. Donors were grouped into four age groups: young (average 16 years), middle-aged (approximately 41), aged (around 60) and long-lived (just over 80). Donors of different ages were randomly distributed across sequencing lanes to avoid experimental bias. Beyond this particular receptor, the publication reports: Compared with the aged group, more naive CD4+ T cells, fewer expanded clones and increased TCR diversity were shown by the long-lived group, suggesting age selection. Observed TCR beta diversity correlated strongly with the percentage of naive T cells measured by flow cytometry. Because donor CMV infection status was unknown, age-related changes in expanded clonotypes were potentially confounded. As age increased, observed TCR beta diversity per million T cells dropped in a roughly linear way, and a significant reduction was already evident by age roughly 36. Estimates of total diversity from one million sequenced T cells were regarded as lower bounds and underestimates. Conclusive comparison of naive and antigen-experienced compartments was prevented by the profiling of bulk unsorted PBMCs.

Based on the germline V gene, the CDR1 and CDR2 sequences are SNHLY and FYNNEI. The CDR3, cysteine through phenylalanine, is 16 amino acids long. The retained sequence is limited to the CDR3, 48 bases, with the frame set at the first base. V and J are trimmed by 5 bases and 5 bases, and the gene matches miss 11 bases of the junction. Library preparation employed 5' RACE. The sequencer was an Illumina HiSeq 2500. A second PCR of roughly 6 to 12 cycles was performed with a sample-barcoded 5' primer and a J-beta primer mix. A unique molecular identifier was introduced onto each TCR beta cDNA molecule by a template-switch 5' adaptor carrying 12 random nucleotides. At least 2.5 million CDR3-containing paired-end reads were obtained from each sample. First-strand cDNA synthesis was performed from all RNA using the Mint cDNA synthesis kit, with priming by a TRBC-specific oligonucleotide. Following uracil-DNA glycosylase treatment, all cDNA underwent a first 18-cycle PCR with the universal primers M1SS and BC2_uni_R. The authors' analysis ran thus. For normalization, 1 million high-quality reads were randomly selected from each sample, with every read carrying a distinct molecular identifier. Instead of being binned into consensus sequences, reads with shared molecular identifiers were discarded. CDR3 identification, clonotype clustering and error correction used MiTCR with a Q25 quality threshold and the strictest error-elimination algorithm. Lower-bound total TCR beta diversity was estimated with a nonparametric unseen species model using Euler transformation. TCRdb itself trimmed the public reads at Q25 with fastp, ran MiXCR and retained productive beta chains. Merged by CDR3 protein, the rows form single entries marked with the most common genes and DNA. V and J calls and clone size were set by TCRdb, not the authors. The sample table records 650,000 to 900,000 distinct CDR3 sequences; approximately 59% of these occur just once. The ten largest clones add up to 28% of the sample.

Systemically healthy Caucasian individuals from Russia, 35 to 40 in total and aged about 6 to 95 years, were included as donors. About 9.1 milliliters of peripheral blood were collected from each donor into EDTA-treated Vacutainer tubes. Ficoll-Paque density-gradient centrifugation was used to isolate PBMCs, with at least 6.5 million obtained per sample. Total RNA, at least 6 micrograms per sample, was extracted from PBMCs with Trizol reagent. For every donor, an aliquot of PBMCs went through flow cytometry to measure the percentages of naive CD45RAhigh/CD27high T cells. Of note for this clonotype: What antigen it recognizes has not been identified. The input lacks base qualities; no much larger clone sits a single base away.

The sequence joins TRBV2 to TRBJ2-5; TRBD2 aligns with 10 central bases. The receptor comes from a man between 25 and 39 years old in good health. Material for sequencing was blood. DNA sequence: TGTGCCAGCAGTTCAACCGGGACTAGCGTGTGGGAGACCCAGTACTTC. This is translated as CASSSTGTSVWETQYF.